This T cell receptor beta chain originates from a study of blood T cells in healthy people across ages. In the study overall: About one barcoded beta molecule per two T cells was captured by template switching.

V lost 0 bases to trimming and J lost 3 bases, with 11 bases between them. This CDR3 contains 15 residues. Germline loops: CDR1 MNHNY, CDR2 SVGAGI (reference sequence). Combining a sample-barcoded 5' primer with a J-beta primer mix, a second PCR ran for roughly 7 to 11 cycles. Using its own MiXCR run on the 5' RACE reads, TCRdb lists one record per CDR3 protein. Among about 1.8 million distinct CDR3 sequences, 49% were seen once, and the ten largest hold less than 2.5%. At least 5 micrograms of total RNA were extracted per sample. The sequencing sample was made of blood. This clonotype was sampled from a middle-aged woman in good health. The chain recombines TRBV6-6 with TRBJ2-5, with D perhaps TRBD1 (5 bases). For the CDR3, the DNA is TGTGCCAGCAGTTACTCGCCAGGACAAGAAGAGACCCAGTACTTC. As protein: CASSYSPGQEETQYF.